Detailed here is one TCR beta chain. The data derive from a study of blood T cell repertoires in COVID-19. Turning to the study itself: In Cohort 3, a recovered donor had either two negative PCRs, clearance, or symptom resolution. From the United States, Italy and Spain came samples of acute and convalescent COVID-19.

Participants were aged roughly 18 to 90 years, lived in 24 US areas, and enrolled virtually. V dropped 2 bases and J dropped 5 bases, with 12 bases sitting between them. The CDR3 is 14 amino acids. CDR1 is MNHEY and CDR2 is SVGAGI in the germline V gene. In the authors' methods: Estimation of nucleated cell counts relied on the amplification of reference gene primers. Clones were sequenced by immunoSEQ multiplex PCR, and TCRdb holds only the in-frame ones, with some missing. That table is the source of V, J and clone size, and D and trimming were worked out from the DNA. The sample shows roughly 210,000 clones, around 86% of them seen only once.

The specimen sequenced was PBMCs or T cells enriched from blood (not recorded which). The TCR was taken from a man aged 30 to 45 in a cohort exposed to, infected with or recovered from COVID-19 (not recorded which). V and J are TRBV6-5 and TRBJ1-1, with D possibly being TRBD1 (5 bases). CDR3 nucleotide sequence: TGTGCCAGCAGTTACGGGGCAGGGAAGACTGAAGCTTTCTTT. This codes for CASSYGAGKTEAFF.